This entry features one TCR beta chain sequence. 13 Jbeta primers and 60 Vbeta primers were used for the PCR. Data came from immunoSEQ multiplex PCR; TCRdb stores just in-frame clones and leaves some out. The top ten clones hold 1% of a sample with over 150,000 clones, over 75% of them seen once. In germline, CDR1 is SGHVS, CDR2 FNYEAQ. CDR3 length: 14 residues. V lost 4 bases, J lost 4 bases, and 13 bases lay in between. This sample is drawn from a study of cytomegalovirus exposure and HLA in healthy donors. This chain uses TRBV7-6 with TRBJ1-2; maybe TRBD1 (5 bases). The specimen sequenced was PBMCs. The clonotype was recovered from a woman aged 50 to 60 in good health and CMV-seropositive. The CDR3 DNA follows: TGTGCCAGCAGCTCGACAGAGACAAGCTATGGCTACACCTTC. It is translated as CASSSTETSYGYTF.